The source of this T cell receptor beta chain is a study of cytomegalovirus exposure and HLA in healthy donors. General study findings and limits: Presence/absence analyses supposed approximately even sequencing depth among donors. Rare TCR sequences dominated, though some public TCRs recurred in many donors.

Primers included in the PCR were 60 Vbeta and 13 Jbeta primers. Assay used: immunoSEQ multiplex PCR; TCRdb lists only in-frame clones, some missing. There are hundreds of thousands of clones in the sample; approximately 80% occur only once, and about 3.1% lies in the top ten. The CDR3 has 13 residues. Per the germline V gene, CDR1 is SGHRS and CDR2 is YFSETQ. As for this clone: Its target is unknown.

The rearrangement joins TRBV5-1 to TRBJ2-5; D gene ambiguous. The J call may be mistaken, given a closer DNA end match to TRBJ2-7. Specimen: PBMCs. The source of this sequence is a man younger than 45 in good health and CMV-seronegative. The CDR3: CASSLGVFYEQYF. The DNA of the CDR3 is TGCGCCAGCAGCTTGGGTGTGTTTTACGAGCAGTACTTC.